This T cell receptor (beta chain) was documented in a study of cytomegalovirus exposure and HLA in healthy donors. V gave up 0 bases and J gave up 8 bases, with 16 bases separating them. The CDR3 extends over 15 amino acids. Germline V gene data show CDR1 as MNHEY and CDR2 as SVGAGI. Primers for the PCR totalled 60 Vbeta and 13 Jbeta. Assay used: immunoSEQ multiplex PCR; TCRdb lists only in-frame clones, some missing. The sample includes 210,000 or so clones, around 88% of them seen just once. The rearrangement joins TRBV6-5 to TRBJ1-2; D is uncertain. The specimen was PBMCs. The source of this sequence is a woman aged 18 to 35 in good health and CMV-seronegative. Written as DNA, the CDR3 is TGTGCCAGCAGTTACTCTAGTTCCTCCCCCTTAGGCTACACCTTC. Residues: CASSYSSSSPLGYTF.